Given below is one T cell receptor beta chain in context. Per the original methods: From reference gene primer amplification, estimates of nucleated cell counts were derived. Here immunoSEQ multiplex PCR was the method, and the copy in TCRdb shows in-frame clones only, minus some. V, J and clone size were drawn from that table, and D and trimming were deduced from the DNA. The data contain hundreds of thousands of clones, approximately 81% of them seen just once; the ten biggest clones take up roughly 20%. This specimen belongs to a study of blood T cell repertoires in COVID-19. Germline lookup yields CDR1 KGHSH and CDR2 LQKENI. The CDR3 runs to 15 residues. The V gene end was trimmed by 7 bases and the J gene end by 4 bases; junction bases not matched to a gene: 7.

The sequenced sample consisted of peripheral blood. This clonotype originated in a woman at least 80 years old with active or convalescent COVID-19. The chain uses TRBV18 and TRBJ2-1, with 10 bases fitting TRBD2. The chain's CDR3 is CASLSSGGAYNEQFF. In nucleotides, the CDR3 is TGTGCCAGCTTGTCGAGCGGGGGGGCATACAATGAGCAGTTCTTC.